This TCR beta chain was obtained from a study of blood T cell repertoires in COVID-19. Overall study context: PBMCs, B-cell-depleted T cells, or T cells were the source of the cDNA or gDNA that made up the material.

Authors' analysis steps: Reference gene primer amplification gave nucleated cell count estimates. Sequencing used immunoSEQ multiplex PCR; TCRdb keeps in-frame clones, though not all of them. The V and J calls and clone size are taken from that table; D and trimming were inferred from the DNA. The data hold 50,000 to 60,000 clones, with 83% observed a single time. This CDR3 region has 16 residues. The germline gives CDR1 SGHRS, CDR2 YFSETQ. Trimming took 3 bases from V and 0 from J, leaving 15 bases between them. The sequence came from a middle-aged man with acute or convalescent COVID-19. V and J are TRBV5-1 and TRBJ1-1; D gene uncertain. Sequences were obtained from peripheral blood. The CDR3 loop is CASSWVQTSLNTEAFF. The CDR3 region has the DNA TGCGCCAGCAGCTGGGTCCAGACAAGTCTGAACACTGAAGCTTTCTTT.